A single sample is the source of the 27 T cell receptor beta chains below, sequenced in a study of cytomegalovirus exposure and HLA in healthy donors. The primer mix had 60 Vbeta and 13 Jbeta primers. Profiled with immunoSEQ multiplex PCR; TCRdb holds only in-frame clones, not every one. The sample consists of hundreds of thousands of clones, approximately 82% of them appearing once. Sequenced: PBMCs. Every receptor here comes from a middle-aged woman in good health and CMV-seronegative.

This chain joins TRBV6-6 and TRBJ2-5, with 7 bases that match TRBD1. The CDR3 consists of 16 residues. V lost 5 bases to trimming and J lost 2 bases; unmatched junction nucleotides: 11. CDR1 and CDR2 from the germline V gene are MNHNY and SVGAGI (reference sequence). The CDR3 loop is CASSPTRGLKQETQYF. CDR3 sequence (DNA): TGTGCCAGCAGTCCTACCAGGGGGTTGAAGCAAGAGACCCAGTACTTC.

The table lists this clone with a count of one. The DNA for the CDR3 is TGTGCCAGCACCCCCACGCTAGCTACTGAAGCTTTCTTT. Encoded protein: CASTPTLATEAFF. The chain uses TRBV6-5 and TRBJ1-1; D not certain. The CDR3 loop spans 13 amino acids. Germline lookup yields CDR1 MNHEY and CDR2 SVGAGI. Trimming removed 7 bases from V and 5 bases from J, with 14 bases in between.

This chain connects TRBV9 to TRBJ2-3; maybe TRBD2 (7 bases). V was trimmed by 0 bases and J by 1 base, leaving 12 bases between them. The CDR3 runs 16 residues. In germline, CDR1 is SGDLS, CDR2 YYNGEE. The CDR3 coding sequence is TGTGCCAGCAGCGTAGCGGGGGGCTCTCGCACAGATACGCAGTATTTT. Its protein product is CASSVAGGSRTDTQYF.

A remark on this clone: The sample carries other DNA sequences with the same CDR3. The rearrangement links TRBV4-3 to TRBJ2-7; the match to TRBD1 covers 10 bases. The CDR3 totals 15 residues. V lost 0 bases, J lost 3 bases, and 2 bases stayed unmatched. Germline V gene data show CDR1 as LGHNA and CDR2 as YSLEER. CDR3 nucleotides: TGCGCCAGCAGCCAAGATAGGACAGGGGGCTACGAGCAGTACTTC. Encoded protein: CASSQDRTGGYEQYF.

This clone appeared a single time. This rearrangement joins TRBV7-2 to TRBJ1-5; D may be TRBD1 (5 bases). CDR1 is SGHTA and CDR2 is FQGNSA in the germline V gene. The CDR3 has 13 amino acids. The V gene lost 5 bases and the J gene lost 5 bases, with 10 bases spanning the gap. In DNA form, the CDR3 reads TGTGCCAGCAGCGAAAGGGGATATCAGCCCCAGCATTTT. Protein product: CASSERGYQPQHF.

In DNA form, the CDR3 reads TGTGCCAGCAGCCCGCCGACAGGGGGTCCTTCAAAACTGTTTTTT. Its protein product is CASSPPTGGPSKLFF. This chain uses TRBV7-9 with TRBJ1-4; 9 bases are a match to TRBD1. Germline V lookup: CDR1 SEHNR, CDR2 FQNEAQ (reference sequence). Unmatched junction bases numbered 11, after V lost 5 bases and J lost 10 bases. The CDR3 consists of 15 residues.

This chain joins TRBV12-5 and TRBJ2-2, with TRBD2 matching 8 bases. From germline, CDR1 is LGHNT and CDR2 FRNRAP. The CDR3 contains 16 residues. The junction had 12 bases not matched to a gene; V was cut back by 7 bases and J by 5 bases. The CDR3 is CASATGTSSLTGELFF. The CDR3 nucleotides read TGTGCTAGTGCCACCGGGACTAGTTCTTTGACCGGGGAGCTGTTTTTT.

The chain employs TRBV5-1 and TRBJ2-7; 7 bases fit TRBD1. Germline V lookup: CDR1 SGHRS, CDR2 YFSETQ. This CDR3 has 15 amino acids. V lost 5 bases to trimming and J lost 3 bases; unmatched junction nucleotides: 11. CDR3 DNA: TGCGCCAGCAGACCCCCGGGACAGTTATACTACGAGCAGTACTTC. Protein product: CASRPPGQLYYEQYF.

This sequence joins TRBV27 and TRBJ2-7; 8 bases map to TRBD2. J was trimmed by 4 bases and V by 5 bases; bases with no gene match: 10. Germline CDR1 is MNHEY and CDR2 is SMNVEV (reference sequence). This CDR3 has 15 residues. The CDR3 sequence is CASSRGGRGFYEQYF. CDR3 sequence (DNA): TGTGCCAGCAGTCGGGGGGGCAGGGGATTTTACGAGCAGTACTTC.

The chain is built from TRBV28 and TRBJ1-1; 10 bases line up with TRBD1. CDR1 and CDR2 (germline): MDHEN, SYDVKM. With V trimmed by 6 bases and J by 10 bases, 5 bases remained unmatched. This CDR3 has 12 residues. CDR3 amino acids: CASSFGDRGAFF. The CDR3 region has the DNA TGTGCCAGCAGCTTCGGGGACAGGGGAGCTTTCTTT.

The rearrangement joins TRBV6-4 to TRBJ2-3, with 9 nucleotides matching TRBD1. From germline, CDR1 is MRHNA and CDR2 SNTAGT. Trimming at V came to 6 bases and at J to 6 bases, leaving 10 bases not matched to a gene. The CDR3 is made up of 15 amino acids. The CDR3 here is CASSHTGQGSDTQYF. As DNA, the CDR3 is TGTGCCAGCAGCCACACGGGACAGGGATCCGATACGCAGTATTTT.

This chain joins TRBV7-8 and TRBJ2-5, with D unclear. The CDR3 totals 15 residues. Germline V gives CDR1 SGHVS, CDR2 FQNEAQ. With 5 bases removed from V and 5 bases from J, the gap between germline ends came to 18 bases. CDR3 in DNA: TGTGCCAGCAGCCCAAGACGTGGCTCCGGGGAGACCCAGTACTTC. Residues: CASSPRRGSGETQYF.

J is TRBJ1-6 and V is TRBV18, with 8 bases that match TRBD1. The CDR3 loop spans 14 amino acids. Per the germline V gene, CDR1 is KGHSH and CDR2 is LQKENI. V was clipped by 6 bases and J by 7 bases; unmatched bases: 5. This CDR3 is CASSSTGGNSPLHF. The CDR3 DNA follows: TGTGCCAGCTCGTCAACAGGGGGGAATTCACCCCTCCACTTT.

This chain's CDR3 is CAIRKTGEDQPQHF. CDR3 in DNA: TGTGCCATCAGGAAGACAGGGGAAGATCAGCCCCAGCATTTT. The chain joins TRBV10-3 to TRBJ1-5; 8 nucleotides align to TRBD1. Germline-derived CDR1 and CDR2 are ENHRY and SYGVKD. The CDR3 is 14 residues long. Germline trimming cut 6 bases from V and 5 bases from J; bases unmatched to any gene: 6.

The chain carries TRBV7-2 and TRBJ2-5; 7 bases are a match to TRBD2. CDR3 size: 16 residues. Germline-derived CDR1 and CDR2 are SGHTA and FQGNSA. V shed 5 bases and J 1 base; nucleotides not matched to a gene: 10. CDR3 bases: TGTGCCAGCAGCCTCCTGGGACTACACCTCCAAGAGACCCAGTACTTC. It encodes CASSLLGLHLQETQYF. The full variable domain, rest sourced from reference TRBV7-2 and TRBJ2-5, is GAGVSQSPSNKVTEKGKDVELRCDPISGHTALYWYRQSLGQGLEFLIYFQGNSAPDKSGLPSDRFSAERTGGSVSTLTIQRTQQEDSAVYLCASSLLGLHLQETQYFGPGTRLLVL.

This chain links TRBV7-9 with TRBJ2-1; 11 bases are shared with TRBD1. The CDR3 runs to 15 residues. CDR1 SEHNR and CDR2 FQNEAQ come from the germline V gene (reference sequence). Losses at the gene ends were 5 bases for V and 7 bases for J; bases not matched to a gene: 7. The DNA of the CDR3 is TGTGCCAGCAGCAGCGGACAGGGGGCTAAGAATGAGCAGTTCTTC. Its protein is CASSSGQGAKNEQFF.

The chain couples TRBV28 to TRBJ2-3; maybe TRBD1 (5 bases). This CDR3 comprises 15 residues. The germline V gene has CDR1 MDHEN and CDR2 SYDVKM. Deletions cut 10 bases from V and 5 bases from J, with 22 bases between. The CDR3 sequence is CATLGWGAALDTQYF. DNA for the CDR3: TGTGCCACTCTTGGTTGGGGCGCCGCCTTAGATACGCAGTATTTT.

This clone was detected a few times. One end of the junction varies from germline; a read error may be responsible. The chain couples TRBV7-3 to TRBJ2-5, with 7 bases fitting TRBD2. This CDR3 has 17 residues. CDR1 and CDR2 from the germline V gene are SGHTA and FQGTGA. This CDR3 is CASSQDGSGADQETQYF. The CDR3 DNA is TGCGCCAGCAGCCAAGACGGGAGCGGGGCCGATCAAGAGACCCAGTACTTC.

The CDR3 DNA reads as TGTGCCAGCAGCAAAACGGACAGGGAGGCTCAGCCCCAGCATTTT. Its translation is CASSKTDREAQPQHF. V usage is TRBV21-1 and J usage is TRBJ1-5; TRBD1, the table's D call, was not compared with the DNA. TRBV21-1 is labeled a pseudogene. The length of the CDR3 is 15 residues.

Points on this clone: Other nucleotide sequences from this sample produce the same CDR3. CDR3 nucleotides: TGTGCCAGTAGTATTTCGGGACAGGGTCTCTACGAGCAGTACTTC. As protein: CASSISGQGLYEQYF. The V and J genes are TRBV19 and TRBJ2-5; the match to TRBD1 covers 9 bases. The tail of the sequence fits TRBJ2-7 better, so the J call may be wrong. The CDR3 sequence is 15 residues long. CDR1 and CDR2 from the germline V gene are LNHDA and SQIVND (reference sequence).

This clone was detected only once. This chain connects TRBV7-8 to TRBJ1-5; D unclear. This CDR3 has 13 amino acids. The germline V gene encodes CDR1 SGHVS and CDR2 FQNEAQ. V dropped 8 bases and J dropped 4 bases, with 12 bases sitting between them. The CDR3 DNA is TGTGCCAGCCAGGCTCGTAATAATCAGCCCCAGCATTTT. Amino acid sequence: CASQARNNQPQHF.

V is TRBV7-2 and J is TRBJ2-4, with a weak D call TRBD1 (6 bases). The CDR3 runs to 15 residues. Germline CDR1 reads SGHTA; CDR2 reads FQGNSA. Trimming took 6 bases from V and 0 from J, leaving 12 bases between them. The CDR3, as DNA: TGTGCCAGCAGTCGGGACACTCTAGCCAAAAACATTCAGTACTTC. This translates into CASSRDTLAKNIQYF.

The chain carries TRBV5-1 and TRBJ2-1; 10 bases are shared with TRBD2. Germline CDR1 SGHRS, CDR2 YFSETQ. V shed 4 bases and J 7 bases; nucleotides not matched to a gene: 2. The CDR3 sequence is 13 residues long. The CDR3 loop is CASSAGLANEQFF. CDR3 nucleotide sequence: TGCGCCAGCAGCGCGGGACTAGCGAATGAGCAGTTCTTC.

The rearrangement uses TRBV9 and TRBJ1-1; a weak D match, TRBD1 (5 bases). V lost 3 bases to trimming and J lost 0 bases, with 12 bases between them. The CDR3 spans 15 residues. CDR1 and CDR2 from the germline V gene are SGDLS and YYNGEE. CDR3 in amino acids: CASSALQVMNTEAFF. CDR3 bases: TGTGCCAGCAGCGCACTACAGGTCATGAACACTGAAGCTTTCTTT.

V and J are TRBV5-1 and TRBJ1-6, with D perhaps TRBD1 (6 bases). The CDR3 has 15 amino acids. V was pared by 5 bases and J by 1 base, with 10 bases between. Germline V gene lookup returns CDR1 SGHRS and CDR2 YFSETQ. This CDR3 reads CASRSRGSYNSPLHF. CDR3 bases: TGCGCCAGCAGGTCCAGGGGATCCTATAATTCACCCCTCCACTTT. Full variable domain (remainder filled in from reference TRBV5-1 and TRBJ1-6): KAGVTQTPRYLIKTRGQQVTLSCSPISGHRSVSWYQQTPGQGLQFLFEYFSETQRNKGNFPGRFSGRQFSNSRSEMNVSTLELGDSALYLCASRSRGSYNSPLHFGNGTRLTVT.

This chain links TRBV2 with TRBJ1-1, with 10 bases aligning to TRBD1. The V and J ends lost 4 bases and 4 bases, in that order; junction bases with no gene match: 3. This CDR3 comprises 14 residues. Germline-derived CDR1 and CDR2 are SNHLY and FYNNEI. The CDR3 reads CASSGDRGGTEAFF. The CDR3 nucleotides read TGTGCCAGCAGTGGGGACAGGGGAGGCACTGAAGCTTTCTTT.

This clone came up once. The J gene is TRBJ2-5, the V gene TRBV7-2; no firm D call. CDR3 length equals 12 residues. From germline, CDR1 is SGHTA and CDR2 FQGNSA. Trimming took off 4 bases at V and 4 bases at J, with 7 bases between the two ends. CDR3 residues: CASSSQRETQYF. Written as DNA, the CDR3 is TGTGCCAGCAGCTCGCAGCGAGAGACCCAGTACTTC.